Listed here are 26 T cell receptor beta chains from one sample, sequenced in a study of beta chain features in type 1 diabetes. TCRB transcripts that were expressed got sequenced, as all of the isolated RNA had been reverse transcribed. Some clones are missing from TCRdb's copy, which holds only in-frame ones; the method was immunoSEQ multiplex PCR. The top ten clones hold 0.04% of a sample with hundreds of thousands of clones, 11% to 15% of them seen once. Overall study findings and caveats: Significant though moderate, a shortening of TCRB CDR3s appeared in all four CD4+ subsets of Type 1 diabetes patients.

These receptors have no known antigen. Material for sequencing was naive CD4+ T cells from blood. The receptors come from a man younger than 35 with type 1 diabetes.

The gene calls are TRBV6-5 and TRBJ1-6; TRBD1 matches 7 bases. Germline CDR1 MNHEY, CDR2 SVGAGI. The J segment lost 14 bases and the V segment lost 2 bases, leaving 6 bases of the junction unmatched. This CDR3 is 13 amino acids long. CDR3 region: CASSYLGTESLHF. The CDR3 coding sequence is TGTGCCAGCAGTTACCTAGGGACAGAGTCCCTCCACTTT.

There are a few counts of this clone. In nucleotides, the CDR3 is TGTGCCAGCAGTTCCCAGGGGGCAGGGAATCAGCCCCAGCATTTT. The encoded protein is CASSSQGAGNQPQHF. This chain joins TRBV27 and TRBJ1-5; 8 bases match TRBD1. The CDR3 has 15 amino acids. V shed 4 bases, J shed 4 bases, and the junction held 6 bases outside the gene matches. Germline assignment: CDR1 MNHEY and CDR2 SMNVEV (reference sequence).

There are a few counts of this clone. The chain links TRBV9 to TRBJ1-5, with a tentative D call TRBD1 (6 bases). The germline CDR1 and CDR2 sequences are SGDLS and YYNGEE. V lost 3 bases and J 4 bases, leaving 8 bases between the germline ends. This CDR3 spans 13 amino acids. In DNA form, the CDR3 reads TGTGCCAGCAGCGCACAGGGTAATCAGCCCCAGCATTTT. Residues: CASSAQGNQPQHF.

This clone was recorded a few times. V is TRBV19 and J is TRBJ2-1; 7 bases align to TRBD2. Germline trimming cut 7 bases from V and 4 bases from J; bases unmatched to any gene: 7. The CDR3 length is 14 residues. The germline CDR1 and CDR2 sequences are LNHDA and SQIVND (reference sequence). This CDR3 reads CASKRAGIYNEQFF. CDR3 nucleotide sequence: TGTGCCAGTAAGCGAGCGGGGATTTACAATGAGCAGTTCTTC.

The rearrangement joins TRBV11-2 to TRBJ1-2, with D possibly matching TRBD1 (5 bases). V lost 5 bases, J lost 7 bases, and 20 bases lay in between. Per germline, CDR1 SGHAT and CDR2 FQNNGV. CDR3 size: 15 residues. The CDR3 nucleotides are TGTGCCAGCAGCCCAGGACCCGGAAGGGACCTTGGCTACACCTTC. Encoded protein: CASSPGPGRDLGYTF.

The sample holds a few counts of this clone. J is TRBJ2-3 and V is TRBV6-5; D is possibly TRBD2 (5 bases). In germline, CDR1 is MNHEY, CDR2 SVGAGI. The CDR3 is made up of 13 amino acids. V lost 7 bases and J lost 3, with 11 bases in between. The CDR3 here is CASKDGITDTQYF. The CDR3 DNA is TGTGCCAGCAAGGACGGGATTACAGATACGCAGTATTTT.

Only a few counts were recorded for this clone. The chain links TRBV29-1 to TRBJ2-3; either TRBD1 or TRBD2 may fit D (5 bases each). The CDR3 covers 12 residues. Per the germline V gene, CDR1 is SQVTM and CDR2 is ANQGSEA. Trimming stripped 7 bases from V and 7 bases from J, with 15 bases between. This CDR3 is CSAGTPGNTQYF. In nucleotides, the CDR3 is TGCAGCGCTGGGACCCCGGGTAATACGCAGTATTTT.

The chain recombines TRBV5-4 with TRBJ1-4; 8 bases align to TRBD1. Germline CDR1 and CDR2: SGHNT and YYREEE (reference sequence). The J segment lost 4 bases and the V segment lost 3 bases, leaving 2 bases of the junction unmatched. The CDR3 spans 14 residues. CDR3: CASSSGQVNEKLFF. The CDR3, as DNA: TGTGCCAGCAGCTCGGGACAGGTTAATGAAAAACTGTTTTTT.

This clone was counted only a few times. The CDR3 loop reads CATAGYRVTEAFF. CDR3 coding DNA: TGTGCCACCGCGGGGTACAGGGTCACTGAAGCTTTCTTT. This chain connects TRBV25-1 to TRBJ1-1; D is perhaps TRBD1 (6 bases). Trimming left V 10 bases short and J 4 bases short, with 16 bases between. The CDR3 loop spans 13 amino acids. Germline CDR1 MGHDK, CDR2 SYGVNS.

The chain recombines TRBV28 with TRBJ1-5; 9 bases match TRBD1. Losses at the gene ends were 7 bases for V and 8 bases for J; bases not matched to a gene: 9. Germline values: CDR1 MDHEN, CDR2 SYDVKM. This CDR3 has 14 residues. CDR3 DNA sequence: TGTGCCAGCATTACGGGACAGGGATCGGAGCCCCAGCATTTT. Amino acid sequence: CASITGQGSEPQHF.

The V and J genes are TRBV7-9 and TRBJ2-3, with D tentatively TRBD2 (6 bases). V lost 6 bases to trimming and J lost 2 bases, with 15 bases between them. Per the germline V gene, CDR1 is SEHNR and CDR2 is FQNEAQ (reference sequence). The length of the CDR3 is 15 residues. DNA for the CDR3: TGTGCCAGCAGTCGGGACTCAAGCCCCACAGATACGCAGTATTTT. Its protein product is CASSRDSSPTDTQYF.

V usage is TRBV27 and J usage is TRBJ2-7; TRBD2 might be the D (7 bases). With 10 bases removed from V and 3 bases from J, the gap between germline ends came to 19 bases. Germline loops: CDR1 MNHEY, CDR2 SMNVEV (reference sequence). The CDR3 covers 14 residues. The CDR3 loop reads CATKFRGTNYEQYF. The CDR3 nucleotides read TGTGCCACTAAGTTTAGGGGGACTAACTACGAGCAGTACTTC.

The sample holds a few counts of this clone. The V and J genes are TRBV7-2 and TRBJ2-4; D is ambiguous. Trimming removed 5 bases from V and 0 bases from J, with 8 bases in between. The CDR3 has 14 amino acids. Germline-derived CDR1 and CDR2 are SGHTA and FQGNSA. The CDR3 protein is CASSGTLAKNIQYF. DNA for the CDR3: TGTGCCAGCAGCGGAACTCTAGCCAAAAACATTCAGTACTTC.

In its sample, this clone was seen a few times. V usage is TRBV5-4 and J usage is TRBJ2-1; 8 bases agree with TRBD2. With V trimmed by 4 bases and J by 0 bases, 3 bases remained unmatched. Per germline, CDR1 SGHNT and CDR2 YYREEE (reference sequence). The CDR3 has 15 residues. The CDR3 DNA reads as TGTGCCAGCAGCGGTACTAGCGGCTCCTACAATGAGCAGTTCTTC. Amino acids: CASSGTSGSYNEQFF.

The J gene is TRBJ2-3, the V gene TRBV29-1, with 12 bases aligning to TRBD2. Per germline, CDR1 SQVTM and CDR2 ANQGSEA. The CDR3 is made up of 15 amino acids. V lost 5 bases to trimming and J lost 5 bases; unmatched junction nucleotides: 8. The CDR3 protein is CSVLSLAGGQDTQYF. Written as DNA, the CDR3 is TGCAGCGTTCTTAGTCTAGCGGGGGGGCAAGATACGCAGTATTTT.

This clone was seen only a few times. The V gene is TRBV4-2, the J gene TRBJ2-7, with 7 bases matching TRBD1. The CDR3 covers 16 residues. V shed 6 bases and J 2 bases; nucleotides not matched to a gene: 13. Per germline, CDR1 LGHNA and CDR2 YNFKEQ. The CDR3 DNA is TGTGCCAGCAGTCGCACGTCCGGGACAGCGACCTACGAGCAGTACTTC. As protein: CASSRTSGTATYEQYF.

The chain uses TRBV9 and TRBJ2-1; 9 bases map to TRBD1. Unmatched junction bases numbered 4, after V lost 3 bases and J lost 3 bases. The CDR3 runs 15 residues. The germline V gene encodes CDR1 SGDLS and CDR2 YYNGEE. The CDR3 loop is CASSAGTGSYNEQFF. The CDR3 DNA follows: TGTGCCAGCAGCGCTGGGACAGGGAGCTACAATGAGCAGTTCTTC.

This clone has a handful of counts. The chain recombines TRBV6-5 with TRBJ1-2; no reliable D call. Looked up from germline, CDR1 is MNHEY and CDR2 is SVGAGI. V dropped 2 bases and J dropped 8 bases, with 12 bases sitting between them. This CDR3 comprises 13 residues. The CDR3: CASSYRIGYGYTF. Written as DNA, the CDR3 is TGTGCCAGCAGTTACCGTATAGGGTACGGCTACACCTTC.

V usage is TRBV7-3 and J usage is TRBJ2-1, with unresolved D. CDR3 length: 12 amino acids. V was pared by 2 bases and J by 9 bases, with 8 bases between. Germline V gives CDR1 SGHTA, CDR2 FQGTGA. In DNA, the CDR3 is TGTGCCAGCAGCTTAGACGGTGGTGAGCAGTTCTTC. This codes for CASSLDGGEQFF. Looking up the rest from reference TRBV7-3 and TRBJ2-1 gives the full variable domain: GAGVSQTPSNKVTEKGKYVELRCDPISGHTALYWYRQSLGQGPEFLIYFQGTGAADDSGLPNDRFFAVRPEGSVSTLKIQRTERGDSAVYLCASSLDGGEQFFGPGTRLTVL.

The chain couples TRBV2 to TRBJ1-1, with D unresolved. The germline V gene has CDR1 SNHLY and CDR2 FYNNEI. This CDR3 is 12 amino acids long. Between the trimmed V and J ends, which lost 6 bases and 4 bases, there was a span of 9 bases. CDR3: CASRSGRTEAFF. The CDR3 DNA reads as TGTGCCAGCAGATCGGGCCGCACTGAAGCTTTCTTT. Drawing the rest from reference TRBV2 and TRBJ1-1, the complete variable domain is EPEVTQTPSHQVTQMGQEVILRCVPISNHLYFYWYRQILGQKVEFLVSFYNNEISEKSEIFDDQFSVERPDGSNFTLKIRSTKLEDSAMYFCASRSGRTEAFFGQGTRLTVV.

CDR3 residues: CASSTFDRGNTEAFF. CDR3 sequence (DNA): TGTGCCAGCAGTACGTTCGACAGGGGTAACACTGAAGCTTTCTTT. V gene TRBV6-6 combines with J gene TRBJ1-1; TRBD1 matches 8 bases. J lost 2 bases, V lost 5 bases, and 7 bases had no gene match. The germline gives CDR1 MNHNY, CDR2 SVGAGI (reference sequence). The CDR3 is 15 residues long.

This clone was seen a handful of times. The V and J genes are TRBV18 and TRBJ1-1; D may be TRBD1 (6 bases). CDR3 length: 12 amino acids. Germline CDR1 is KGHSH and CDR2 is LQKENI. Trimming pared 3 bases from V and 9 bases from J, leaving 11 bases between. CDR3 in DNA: TGTGCCAGCTCACCCTTAGGGGGGCAAGCTTTCTTT. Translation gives CASSPLGGQAFF. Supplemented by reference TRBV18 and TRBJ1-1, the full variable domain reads NAGVMQNPRHLVRRRGQEARLRCSPMKGHSHVYWYRQLPEEGLKFMVYLQKENIIDESGMPKERFSAEFPKEGPSILRIQQVVRGDSAAYFCASSPLGGQAFFGQGTRLTVV.

This CDR3 is CASSLRQGLPDTQYF. DNA for the CDR3: TGTGCCAGCAGTTTAAGACAGGGTCTCCCAGATACGCAGTATTTT. The chain carries TRBV27 and TRBJ2-3, with TRBD1 identical over 7 bases. The CDR3 has 15 amino acids. In germline, CDR1 is MNHEY, CDR2 SMNVEV (reference sequence). Trimming removed 2 bases from V and 4 bases from J; junction bases left unmatched: 6.

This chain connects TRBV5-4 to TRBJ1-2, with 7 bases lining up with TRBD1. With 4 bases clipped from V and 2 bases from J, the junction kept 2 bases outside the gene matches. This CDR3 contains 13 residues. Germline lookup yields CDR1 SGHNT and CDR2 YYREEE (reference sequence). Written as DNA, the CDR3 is TGTGCCAGCAGCCCGGACAGGAACTATGGCTACACCTTC. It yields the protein CASSPDRNYGYTF.

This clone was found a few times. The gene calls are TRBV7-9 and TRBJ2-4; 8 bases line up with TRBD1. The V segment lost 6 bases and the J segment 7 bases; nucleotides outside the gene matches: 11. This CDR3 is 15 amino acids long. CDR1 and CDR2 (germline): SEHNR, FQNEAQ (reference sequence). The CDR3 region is CASSLSGTGRNIQYF. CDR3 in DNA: TGTGCCAGCAGTCTATCAGGGACAGGTCGGAACATTCAGTACTTC.

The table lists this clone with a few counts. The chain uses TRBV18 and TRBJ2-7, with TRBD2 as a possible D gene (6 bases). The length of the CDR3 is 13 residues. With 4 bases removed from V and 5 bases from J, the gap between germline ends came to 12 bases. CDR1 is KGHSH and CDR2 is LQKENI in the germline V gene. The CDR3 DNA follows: TGTGCCAGCTCACGACACACGGGGGACGAGCAGTACTTC. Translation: CASSRHTGDEQYF.